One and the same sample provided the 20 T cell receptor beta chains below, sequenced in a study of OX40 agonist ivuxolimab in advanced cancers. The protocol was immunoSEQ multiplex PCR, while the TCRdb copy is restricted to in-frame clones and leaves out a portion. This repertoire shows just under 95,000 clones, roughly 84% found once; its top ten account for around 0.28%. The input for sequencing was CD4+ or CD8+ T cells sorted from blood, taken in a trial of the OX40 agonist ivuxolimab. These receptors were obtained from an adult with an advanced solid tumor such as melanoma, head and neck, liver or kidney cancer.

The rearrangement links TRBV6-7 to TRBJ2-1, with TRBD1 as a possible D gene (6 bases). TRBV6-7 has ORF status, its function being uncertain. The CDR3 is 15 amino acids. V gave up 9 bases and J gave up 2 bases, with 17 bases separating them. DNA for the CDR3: TGTGCCAGTCCCGGGTGGAAGGGGGCCTACAATGAGCAGTTCTTC. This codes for CASPGWKGAYNEQFF.

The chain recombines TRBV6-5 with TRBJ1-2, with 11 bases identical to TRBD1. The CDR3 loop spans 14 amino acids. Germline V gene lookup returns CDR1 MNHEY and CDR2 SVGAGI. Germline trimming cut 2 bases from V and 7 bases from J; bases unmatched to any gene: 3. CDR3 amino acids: CASSYPGTGGGYTF. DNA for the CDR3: TGTGCCAGCAGTTACCCAGGGACAGGGGGTGGCTACACCTTC.

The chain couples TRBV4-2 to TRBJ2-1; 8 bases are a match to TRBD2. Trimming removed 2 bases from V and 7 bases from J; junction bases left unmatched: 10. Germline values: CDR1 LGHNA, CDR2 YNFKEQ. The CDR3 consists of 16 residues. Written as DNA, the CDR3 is TGTGCCAGCAGCCAATTACCCGGGAGGGGGGGGAATGAGCAGTTCTTC. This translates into CASSQLPGRGGNEQFF.

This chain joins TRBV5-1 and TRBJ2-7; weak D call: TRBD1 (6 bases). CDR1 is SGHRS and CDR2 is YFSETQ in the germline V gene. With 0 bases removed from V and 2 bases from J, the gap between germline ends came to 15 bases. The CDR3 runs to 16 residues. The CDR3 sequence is CASSLGSDRRTYEQYF. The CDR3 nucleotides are TGCGCCAGCAGCTTGGGATCCGACAGGCGGACCTACGAGCAGTACTTC.

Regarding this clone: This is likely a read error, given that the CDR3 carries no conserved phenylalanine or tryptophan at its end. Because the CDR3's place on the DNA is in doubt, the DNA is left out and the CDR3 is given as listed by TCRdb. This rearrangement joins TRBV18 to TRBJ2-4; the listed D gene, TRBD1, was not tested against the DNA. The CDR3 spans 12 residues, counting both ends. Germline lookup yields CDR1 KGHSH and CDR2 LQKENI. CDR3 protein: CASSEGTGGARV.

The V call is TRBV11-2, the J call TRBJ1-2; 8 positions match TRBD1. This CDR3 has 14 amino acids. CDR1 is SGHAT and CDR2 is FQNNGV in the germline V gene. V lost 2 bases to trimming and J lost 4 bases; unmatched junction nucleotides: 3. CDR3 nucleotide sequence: TGTGCCAGCAGCTTACAGGGGGCCGGCTATGGCTACACCTTC. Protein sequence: CASSLQGAGYGYTF. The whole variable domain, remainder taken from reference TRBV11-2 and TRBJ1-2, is EAGVAQSPRYKIIEKRQSVAFWCNPISGHATLYWYQQILGQGPKLLIQFQNNGVVDDSQLPKDRFSAERLKGVDSTLKIQPAKLEDSAVYLCASSLQGAGYGYTFGSGTRLTVV.

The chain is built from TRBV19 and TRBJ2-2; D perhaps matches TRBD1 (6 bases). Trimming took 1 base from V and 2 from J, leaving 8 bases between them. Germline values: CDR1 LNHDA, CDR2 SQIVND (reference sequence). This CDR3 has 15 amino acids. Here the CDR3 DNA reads TGTGCCAGTAGTATAGCCAGGGGAAACACCGGGGAGCTGTTTTTT. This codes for CASSIARGNTGELFF. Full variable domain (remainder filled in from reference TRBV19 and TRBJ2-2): DGGITQSPKYLFRKEGQNVTLSCEQNLNHDAMYWYRQDPGQGLRLIYYSQIVNDFQKGDIAEGYSVSREKKESFPLTVTSAQKNPTAFYLCASSIARGNTGELFFGEGSRLTVL.

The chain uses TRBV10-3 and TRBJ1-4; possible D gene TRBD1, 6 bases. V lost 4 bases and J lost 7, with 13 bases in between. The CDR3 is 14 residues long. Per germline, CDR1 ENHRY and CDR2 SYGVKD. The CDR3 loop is CAISGGQSSEKLFF. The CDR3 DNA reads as TGTGCCATCAGTGGAGGACAGTCTTCTGAAAAACTGTTTTTT.

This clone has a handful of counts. CDR3 amino acids: CASSIQEGNTEAFF. The CDR3 nucleotides read TGTGCCAGCTCCATCCAGGAGGGGAACACTGAAGCTTTCTTT. The chain combines TRBV18 with TRBJ1-1; D not certain. V lost 6 bases to trimming and J lost 1 base, with 12 bases between them. Germline values: CDR1 KGHSH, CDR2 LQKENI. There are 14 residues in the CDR3.

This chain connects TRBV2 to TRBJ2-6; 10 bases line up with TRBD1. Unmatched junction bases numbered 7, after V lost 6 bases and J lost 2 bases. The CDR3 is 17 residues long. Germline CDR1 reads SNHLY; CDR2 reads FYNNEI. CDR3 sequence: CASSKGQGKAGANVLTF. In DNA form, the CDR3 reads TGTGCCAGCAGCAAGGGACAGGGGAAGGCTGGGGCCAACGTCCTGACTTTC.

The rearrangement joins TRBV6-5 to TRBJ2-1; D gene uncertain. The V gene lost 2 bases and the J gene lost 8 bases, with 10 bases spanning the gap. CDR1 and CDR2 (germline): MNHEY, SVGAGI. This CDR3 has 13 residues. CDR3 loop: CASSYDHSYEQFF. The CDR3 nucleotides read TGTGCCAGCAGTTACGACCATTCCTATGAGCAGTTCTTC.

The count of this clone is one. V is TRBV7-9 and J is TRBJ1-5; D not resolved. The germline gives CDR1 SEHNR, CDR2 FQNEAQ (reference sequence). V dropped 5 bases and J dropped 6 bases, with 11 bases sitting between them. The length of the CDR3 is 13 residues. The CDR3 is CASSATTSQPQHF. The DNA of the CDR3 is TGTGCCAGCAGCGCCACGACGAGTCAGCCCCAGCATTTT.

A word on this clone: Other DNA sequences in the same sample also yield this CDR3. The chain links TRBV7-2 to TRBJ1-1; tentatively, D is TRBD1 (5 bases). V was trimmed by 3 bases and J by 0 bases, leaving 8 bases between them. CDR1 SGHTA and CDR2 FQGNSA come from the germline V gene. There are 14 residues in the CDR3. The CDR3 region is CASSFGTLNTEAFF. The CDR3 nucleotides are TGTGCCAGCAGCTTTGGGACCTTGAACACTGAAGCTTTCTTT.

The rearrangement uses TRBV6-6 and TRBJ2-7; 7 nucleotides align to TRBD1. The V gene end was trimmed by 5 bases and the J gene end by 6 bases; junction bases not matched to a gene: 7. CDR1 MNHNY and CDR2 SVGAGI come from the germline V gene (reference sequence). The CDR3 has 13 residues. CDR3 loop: CASSETGQGEQYF. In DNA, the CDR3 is TGTGCCAGCAGTGAGACAGGGCAGGGCGAGCAGTACTTC.

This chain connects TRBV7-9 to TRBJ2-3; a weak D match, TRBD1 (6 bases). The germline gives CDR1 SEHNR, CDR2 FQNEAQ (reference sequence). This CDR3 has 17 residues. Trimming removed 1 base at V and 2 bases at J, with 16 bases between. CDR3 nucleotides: TGTGCCAGCAGCTTAGAGGGACACCGATTTTACACAGATACGCAGTATTTT. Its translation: CASSLEGHRFYTDTQYF.

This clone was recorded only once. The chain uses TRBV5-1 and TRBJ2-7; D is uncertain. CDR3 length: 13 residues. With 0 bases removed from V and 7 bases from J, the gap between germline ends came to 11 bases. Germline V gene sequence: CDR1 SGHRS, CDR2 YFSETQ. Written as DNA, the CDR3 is TGCGCCAGCAGCTTGGCGAACTTGGGGGAGCAGTACTTC. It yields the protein CASSLANLGEQYF.

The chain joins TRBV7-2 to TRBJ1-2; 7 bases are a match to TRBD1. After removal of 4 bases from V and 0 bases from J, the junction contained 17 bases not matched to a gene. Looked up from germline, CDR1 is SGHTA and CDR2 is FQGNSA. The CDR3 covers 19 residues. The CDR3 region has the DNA TGTGCCAGCAGCTCGCCGGGGGGCAGGGGGTCGAAGACTAACTATGGCTACACCTTC. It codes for CASSSPGGRGSKTNYGYTF. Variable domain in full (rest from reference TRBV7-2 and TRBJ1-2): GAGVSQSPSNKVTEKGKDVELRCDPISGHTALYWYRQSLGQGLEFLIYFQGNSAPDKSGLPSDRFSAERTGGSVSTLTIQRTQQEDSAVYLCASSSPGGRGSKTNYGYTFGSGTRLTVV.

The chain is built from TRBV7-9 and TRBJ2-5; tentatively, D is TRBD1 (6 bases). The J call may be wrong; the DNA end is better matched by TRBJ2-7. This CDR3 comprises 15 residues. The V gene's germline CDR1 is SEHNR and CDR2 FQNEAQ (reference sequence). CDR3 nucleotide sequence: TGTGCCAGCAGCTTACGTGAACAGGGATCCTACGAGCAGTACTTC. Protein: CASSLREQGSYEQYF.

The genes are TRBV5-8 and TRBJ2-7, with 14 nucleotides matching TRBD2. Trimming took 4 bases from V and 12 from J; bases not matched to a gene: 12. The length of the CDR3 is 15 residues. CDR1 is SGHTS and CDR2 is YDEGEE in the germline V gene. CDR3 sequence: CASSIKTSGGAEVYF. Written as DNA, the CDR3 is TGTGCCAGCAGCATTAAGACTAGCGGGGGGGCGGAGGTGTACTTC.

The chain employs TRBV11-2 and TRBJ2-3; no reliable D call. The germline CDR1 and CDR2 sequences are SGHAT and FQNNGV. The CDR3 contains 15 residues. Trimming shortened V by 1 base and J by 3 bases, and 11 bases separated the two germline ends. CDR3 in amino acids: CASSLGVSATDTQYF. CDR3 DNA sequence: TGTGCCAGCAGCTTAGGGGTATCGGCTACAGATACGCAGTATTTT.